This TCR beta chain derives from a study of T cell responses to AZD1222 COVID-19 vaccine. Study findings and constraints: The study identified only 6 or 7 AZD1222 recipients as seropositive at baseline. Clonal diversity was possibly underestimated, and the donors were mostly white British, with more females.

Regarding this clone: Its antigen is not known.

The table came from immunoSEQ multiplex PCR; TCRdb's copy has only in-frame clones and leaves some out. The data contain some 120,000 clones, about 94% of them singletons. V shed 6 bases, J shed 0 bases, and the junction held 6 bases outside the gene matches. From germline, CDR1 is SNHLY and CDR2 FYNNEI. This CDR3 contains 15 residues. The rearrangement joins TRBV2 to TRBJ1-2; 8 bases line up with TRBD1. This specimen consisted of peripheral blood, obtained on day 0 of AZD1222 vaccination. This sequence originates from an adult in good health. CDR3 sequence reads: CASSRDRGANYGYTF. CDR3 sequence (DNA): TGTGCCAGCAGCCGTGACAGGGGCGCTAACTATGGCTACACCTTC.